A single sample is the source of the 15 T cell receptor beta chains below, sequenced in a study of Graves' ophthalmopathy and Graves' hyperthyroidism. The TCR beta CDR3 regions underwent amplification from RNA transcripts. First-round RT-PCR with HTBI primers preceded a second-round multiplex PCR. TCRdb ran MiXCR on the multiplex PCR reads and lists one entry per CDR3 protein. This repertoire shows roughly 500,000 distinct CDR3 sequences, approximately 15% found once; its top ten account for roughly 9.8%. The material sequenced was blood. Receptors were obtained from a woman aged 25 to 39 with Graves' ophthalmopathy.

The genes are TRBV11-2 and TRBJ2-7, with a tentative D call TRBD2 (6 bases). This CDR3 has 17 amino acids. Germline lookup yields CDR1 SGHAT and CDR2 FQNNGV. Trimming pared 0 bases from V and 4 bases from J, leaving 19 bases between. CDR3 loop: CASSLDPGSTGVYEQYF. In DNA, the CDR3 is TGTGCCAGCAGCTTAGATCCTGGGTCGACGGGAGTTTACGAGCAGTACTTC.

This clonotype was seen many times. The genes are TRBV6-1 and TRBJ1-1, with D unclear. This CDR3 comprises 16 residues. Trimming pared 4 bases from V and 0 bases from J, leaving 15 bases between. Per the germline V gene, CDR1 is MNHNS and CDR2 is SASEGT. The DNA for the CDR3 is TGTGCCAGCAGTGCCAGATCAGGCGGGATGAACACTGAAGCTTTCTTT. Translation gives CASSARSGGMNTEAFF.

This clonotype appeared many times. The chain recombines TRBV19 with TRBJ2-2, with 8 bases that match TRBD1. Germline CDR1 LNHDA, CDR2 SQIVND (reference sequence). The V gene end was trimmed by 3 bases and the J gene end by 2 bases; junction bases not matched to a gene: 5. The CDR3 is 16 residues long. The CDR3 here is CASSIGQGINTGELFF. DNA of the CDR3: TGTGCCAGTAGTATCGGACAGGGAATCAACACCGGGGAGCTGTTTTTT.

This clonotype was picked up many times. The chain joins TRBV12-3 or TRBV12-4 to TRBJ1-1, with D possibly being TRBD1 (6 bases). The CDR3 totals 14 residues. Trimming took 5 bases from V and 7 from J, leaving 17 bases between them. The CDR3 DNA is TGTGCCAGCAGTCCCGAGGACAGCCGTTATGAAGCTTTCTTT. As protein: CASSPEDSRYEAFF.

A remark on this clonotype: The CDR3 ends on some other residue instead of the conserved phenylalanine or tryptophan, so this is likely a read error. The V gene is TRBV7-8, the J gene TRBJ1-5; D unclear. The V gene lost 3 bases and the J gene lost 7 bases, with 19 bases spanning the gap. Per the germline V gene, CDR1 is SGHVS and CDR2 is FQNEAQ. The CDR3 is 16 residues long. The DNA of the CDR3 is TGTGCCAGCAGCTTGTTGTACCGAGCGGTCGGCCAGCCCCAGCATGTT. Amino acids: CASSLLYRAVGQPQHV.

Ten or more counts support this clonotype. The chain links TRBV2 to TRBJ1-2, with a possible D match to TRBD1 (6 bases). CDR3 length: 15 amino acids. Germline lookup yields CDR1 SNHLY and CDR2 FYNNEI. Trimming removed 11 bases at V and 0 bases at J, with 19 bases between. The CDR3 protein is CARKVEGVANYGYTF. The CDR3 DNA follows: TGTGCCCGCAAGGTCGAGGGGGTAGCTAACTATGGCTACACCTTC. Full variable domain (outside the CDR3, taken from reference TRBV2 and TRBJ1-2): EPEVTQTPSHQVTQMGQEVILRCVPISNHLYFYWYRQILGQKVEFLVSFYNNEISEKSEIFDDQFSVERPDGSNFTLKIRSTKLEDSAMYFCARKVEGVANYGYTFGSGTRLTVV.

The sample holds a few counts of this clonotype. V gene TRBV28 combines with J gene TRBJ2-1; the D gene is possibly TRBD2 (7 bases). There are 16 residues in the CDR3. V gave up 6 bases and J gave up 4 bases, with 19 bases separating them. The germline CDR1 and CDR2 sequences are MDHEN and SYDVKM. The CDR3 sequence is CASSAASGGGYNEQFF. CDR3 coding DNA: TGTGCCAGCAGCGCTGCTAGCGGAGGGGGGTACAATGAGCAGTTCTTC.

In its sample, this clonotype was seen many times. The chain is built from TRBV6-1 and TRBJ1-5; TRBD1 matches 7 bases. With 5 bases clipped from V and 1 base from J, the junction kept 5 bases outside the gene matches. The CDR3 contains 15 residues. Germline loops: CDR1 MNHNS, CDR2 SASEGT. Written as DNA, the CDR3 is TGTGCCAGCAGTCCTTTACAGGGGAGCAATCAGCCCCAGCATTTT. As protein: CASSPLQGSNQPQHF.

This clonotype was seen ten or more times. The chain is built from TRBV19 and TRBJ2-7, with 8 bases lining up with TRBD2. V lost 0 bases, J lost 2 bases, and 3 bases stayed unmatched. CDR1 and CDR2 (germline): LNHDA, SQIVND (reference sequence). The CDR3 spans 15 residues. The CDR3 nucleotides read TGTGCCAGTAGTATAGACCGGCGGGGGGCCTACGAGCAGTACTTC. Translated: CASSIDRRGAYEQYF.

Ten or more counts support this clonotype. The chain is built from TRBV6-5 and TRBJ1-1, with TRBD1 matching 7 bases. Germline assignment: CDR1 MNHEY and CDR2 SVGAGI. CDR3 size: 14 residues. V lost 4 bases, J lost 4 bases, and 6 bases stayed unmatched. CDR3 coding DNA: TGTGCCAGCAGTTTAAACAGGGGTCGCACTGAAGCTTTCTTT. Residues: CASSLNRGRTEAFF.

CDR3 sequence (DNA): TGTGCCAGCAGGCGCGGGGGGGGACAGGGGGCTATAGAGCAGTACTTC. The encoded protein is CASRRGGGQGAIEQYF. This chain uses TRBV12-3 or TRBV12-4 with TRBJ2-7; 12 bases fit TRBD1. The V gene end was trimmed by 6 bases and the J gene end by 7 bases; junction bases not matched to a gene: 13. This CDR3 is 16 amino acids long.

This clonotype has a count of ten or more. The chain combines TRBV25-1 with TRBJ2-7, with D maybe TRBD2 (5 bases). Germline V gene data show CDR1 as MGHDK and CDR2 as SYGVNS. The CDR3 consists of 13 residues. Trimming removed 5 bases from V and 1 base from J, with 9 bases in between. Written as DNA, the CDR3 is TGTGCCAGCAGTTACGGGATTTCCTACGAGCAGTACTTC. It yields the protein CASSYGISYEQYF.

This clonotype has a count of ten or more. DNA of the CDR3: TGTGCCAGTCAAGGAGGGGGCGGGGAGCTGTTTTTT. As protein: CASQGGGGELFF. The chain recombines TRBV19 with TRBJ2-2; TRBD1 or TRBD2 may be the D gene (6 bases each). The germline CDR1 and CDR2 sequences are LNHDA and SQIVND (reference sequence). The V and J ends lost 8 bases and 7 bases respectively, with 11 bases between them. The length of the CDR3 is 12 residues.

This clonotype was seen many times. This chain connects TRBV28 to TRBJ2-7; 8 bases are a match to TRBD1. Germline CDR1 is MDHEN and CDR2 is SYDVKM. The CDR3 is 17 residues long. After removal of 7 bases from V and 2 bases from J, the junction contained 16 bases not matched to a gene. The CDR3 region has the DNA TGTGCCAGCACGCATCGACAGGGGACCTCAAGTCCCTACGAGCAGTACTTC. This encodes CASTHRQGTSSPYEQYF.

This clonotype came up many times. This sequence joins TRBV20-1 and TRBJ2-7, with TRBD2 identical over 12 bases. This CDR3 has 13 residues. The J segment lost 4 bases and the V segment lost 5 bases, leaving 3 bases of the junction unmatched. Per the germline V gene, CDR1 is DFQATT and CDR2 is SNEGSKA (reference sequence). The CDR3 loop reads CSAGGTSGYEQYF. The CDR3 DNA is TGCAGTGCTGGGGGGACTAGCGGGTACGAGCAGTACTTC.